This section outlines one T cell receptor beta chain sequence together with its context. The CDR3 totals 14 residues. Germline V lookup: CDR1 MDHEN, CDR2 SYDVKM. V gave up 6 bases and J gave up 3 bases; unmatched junction bases: 7. This entry belongs to a study of blood T cell repertoires in COVID-19. As for the study in general: Samples came from the United States, Italy and Spain, spanning acute and convalescent COVID-19. T cells, B-cell-depleted T cells, or PBMCs provided the cDNA or gDNA that served as material.

Original data processing: Nucleated cell number was recorded as an estimate derived from reference gene primer amplification. Sequencing was performed with immunoSEQ multiplex PCR; in TCRdb, only in-frame clones are kept and a portion is missing. V and J calls and clone size follow that table, whereas D and trimming were derived from the DNA. The sample lists 120,000 or so clones; over 75% were seen once. The sample taken for sequencing was peripheral blood. This TCR was sampled from a man between 60 and 75 years old with active or convalescent COVID-19. The chain uses TRBV28 and TRBJ2-7; TRBD2 matches at 8 bases. The CDR3 is CASRRGAGVYEQYF. For the CDR3, the DNA is TGTGCCAGCAGGAGGGGAGCGGGAGTCTACGAGCAGTACTTC.